This TCR beta chain is drawn from a study of identical twins. Findings and limits, study-wide: Among beta out-of-frame sequences, excess sharing between twins appeared weaker.

This clonotype was seen ten or more times. Its antigen is not known. There are 16 residues in the CDR3. CDR1 and CDR2 from the germline V gene are KGHDR and SFDVKD. J gave up 7 bases and V 5 bases, and 9 bases lay outside the gene matches. TCRdb itself ran the 5' RACE reads through MiXCR, one entry per CDR3 protein. Among a few hundred thousand distinct CDR3 sequences listed, 13% to 15% were seen once. Healthy Caucasians provided all donations. The same sample was also used in a study of yellow fever vaccine responses in identical twins.

The chain has TRBV24-1 and TRBJ2-1; 11 bases align to TRBD2. The specimen sequenced was CD4+ T cells sorted from blood. This TCR derives from a young woman in good health. CDR3 bases: TGTGCCACCAGTGCCCAGAGACTAGCGGGGAAGAATGAGCAGTTCTTC. This encodes CATSAQRLAGKNEQFF.